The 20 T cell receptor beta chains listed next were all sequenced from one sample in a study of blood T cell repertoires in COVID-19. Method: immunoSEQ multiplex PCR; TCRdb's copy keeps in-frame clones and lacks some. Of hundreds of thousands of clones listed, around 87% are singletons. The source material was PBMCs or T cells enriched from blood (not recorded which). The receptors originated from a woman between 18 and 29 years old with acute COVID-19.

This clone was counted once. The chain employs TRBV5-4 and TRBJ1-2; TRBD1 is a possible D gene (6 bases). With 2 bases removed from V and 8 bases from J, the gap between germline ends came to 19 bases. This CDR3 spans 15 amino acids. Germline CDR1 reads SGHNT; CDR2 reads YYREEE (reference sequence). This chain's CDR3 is CASSFYGNGGRGYTF. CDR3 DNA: TGTGCCAGCAGCTTCTACGGAAACGGGGGGCGAGGCTACACCTTC.

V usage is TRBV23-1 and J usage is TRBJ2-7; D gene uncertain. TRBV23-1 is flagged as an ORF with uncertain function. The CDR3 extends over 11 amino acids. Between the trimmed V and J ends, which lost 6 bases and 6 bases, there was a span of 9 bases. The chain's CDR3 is CASSHRGEQYF. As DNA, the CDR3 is TGCGCCAGCAGCCACCGAGGCGAGCAGTACTTC.

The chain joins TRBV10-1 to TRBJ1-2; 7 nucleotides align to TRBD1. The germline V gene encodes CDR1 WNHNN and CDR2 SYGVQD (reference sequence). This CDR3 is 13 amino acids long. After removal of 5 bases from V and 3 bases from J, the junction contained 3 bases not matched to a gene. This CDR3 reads CASSQDRDYGYTF. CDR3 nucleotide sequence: TGCGCCAGCAGTCAAGACAGGGACTATGGCTACACCTTC.

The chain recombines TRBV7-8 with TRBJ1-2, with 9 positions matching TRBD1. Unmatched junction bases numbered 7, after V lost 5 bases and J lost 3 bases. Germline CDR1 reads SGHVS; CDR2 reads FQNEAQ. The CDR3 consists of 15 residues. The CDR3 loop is CASSAQGASDYGYTF. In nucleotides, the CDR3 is TGTGCCAGCAGCGCACAGGGGGCTAGTGACTATGGCTACACCTTC.

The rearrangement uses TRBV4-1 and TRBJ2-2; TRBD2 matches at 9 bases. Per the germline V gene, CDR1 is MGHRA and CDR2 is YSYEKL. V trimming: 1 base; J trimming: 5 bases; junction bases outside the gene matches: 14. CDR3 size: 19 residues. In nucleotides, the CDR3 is TGCGCCAGCAGCCAAGTAGTAGCGGGAGTTATCTATAGAACCGGGGAGCTGTTTTTT. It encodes CASSQVVAGVIYRTGELFF.

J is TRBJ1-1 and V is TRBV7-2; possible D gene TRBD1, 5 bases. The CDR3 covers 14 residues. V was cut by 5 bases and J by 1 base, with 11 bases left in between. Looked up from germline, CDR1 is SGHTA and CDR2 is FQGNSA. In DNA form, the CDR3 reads TGTGCCAGCAGCCCTGGGGGGAGGAACACTGAAGCTTTCTTT. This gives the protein CASSPGGRNTEAFF.

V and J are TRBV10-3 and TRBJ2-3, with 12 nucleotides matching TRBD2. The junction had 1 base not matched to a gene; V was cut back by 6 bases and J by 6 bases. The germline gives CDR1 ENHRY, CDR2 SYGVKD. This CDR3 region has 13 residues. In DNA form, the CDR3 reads TGTGCCATCAGCGGACTAGCGGGGGATACGCAGTATTTT. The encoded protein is CAISGLAGDTQYF.

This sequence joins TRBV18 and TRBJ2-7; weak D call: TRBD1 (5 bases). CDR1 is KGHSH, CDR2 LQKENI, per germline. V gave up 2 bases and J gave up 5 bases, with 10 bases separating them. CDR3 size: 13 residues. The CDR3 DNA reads TGTGCCAGCTCACCATGGCAGGGAAACGAGCAGTACTTC. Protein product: CASSPWQGNEQYF. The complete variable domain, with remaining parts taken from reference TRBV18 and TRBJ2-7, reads NAGVMQNPRHLVRRRGQEARLRCSPMKGHSHVYWYRQLPEEGLKFMVYLQKENIIDESGMPKERFSAEFPKEGPSILRIQQVVRGDSAAYFCASSPWQGNEQYFGPGTRLTVT.

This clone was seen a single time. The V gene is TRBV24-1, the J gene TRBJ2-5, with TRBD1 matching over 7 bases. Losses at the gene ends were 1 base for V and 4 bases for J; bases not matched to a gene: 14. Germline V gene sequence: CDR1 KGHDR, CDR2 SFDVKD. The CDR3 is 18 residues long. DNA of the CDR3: TGTGCCACCAGTGATTTCGGGGCCGAAAGGGGGCATCGAGAGACCCAGTACTTC. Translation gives CATSDFGAERGHRETQYF.

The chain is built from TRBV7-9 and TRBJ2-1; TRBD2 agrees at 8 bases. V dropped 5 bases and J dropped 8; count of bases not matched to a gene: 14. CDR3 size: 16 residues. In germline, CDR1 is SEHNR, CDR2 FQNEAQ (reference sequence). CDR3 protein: CASSPPGLALIHEQFF. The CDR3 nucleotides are TGTGCCAGCAGCCCTCCCGGACTAGCTCTAATCCATGAGCAGTTCTTC.

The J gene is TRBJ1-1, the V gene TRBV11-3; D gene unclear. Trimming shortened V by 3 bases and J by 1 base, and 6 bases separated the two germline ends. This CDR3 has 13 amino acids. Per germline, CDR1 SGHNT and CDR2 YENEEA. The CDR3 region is CASSFGQNTEAFF. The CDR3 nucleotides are TGTGCCAGCAGCTTTGGCCAGAACACTGAAGCTTTCTTT.

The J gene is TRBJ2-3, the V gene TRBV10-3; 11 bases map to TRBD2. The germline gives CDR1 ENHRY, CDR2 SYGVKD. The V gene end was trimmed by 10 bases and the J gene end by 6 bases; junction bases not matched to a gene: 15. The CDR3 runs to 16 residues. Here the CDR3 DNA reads TGTGCCACCGGGACTAGCGGTCGAGACGGGGCCGATACGCAGTATTTT. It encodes CATGTSGRDGADTQYF.

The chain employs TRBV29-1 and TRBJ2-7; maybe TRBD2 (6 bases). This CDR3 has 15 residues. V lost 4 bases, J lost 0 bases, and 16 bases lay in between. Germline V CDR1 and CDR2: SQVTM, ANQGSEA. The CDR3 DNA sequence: TGCAGCGTTGTCTCTACTGGGGGGAGCTCCTACGAGCAGTACTTC. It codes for CSVVSTGGSSYEQYF.

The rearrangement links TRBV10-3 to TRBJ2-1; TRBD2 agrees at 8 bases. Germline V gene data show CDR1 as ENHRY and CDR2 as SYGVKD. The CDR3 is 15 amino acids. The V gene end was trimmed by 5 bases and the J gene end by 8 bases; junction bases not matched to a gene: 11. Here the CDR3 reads CAISSPGTRDDEQFF. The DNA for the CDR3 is TGTGCCATCAGTTCACCCGGGACTAGGGATGATGAGCAGTTCTTC.

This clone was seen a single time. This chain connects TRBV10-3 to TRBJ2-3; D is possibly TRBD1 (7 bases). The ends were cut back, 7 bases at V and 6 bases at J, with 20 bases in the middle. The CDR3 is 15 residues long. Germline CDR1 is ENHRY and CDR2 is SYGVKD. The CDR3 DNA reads TGTGCCATCACCGCAGACAGGGAGGTGTTTGATACGCAGTATTTT. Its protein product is CAITADREVFDTQYF.

The CDR3 nucleotides are TGTGCCAGCAGCCGCTCCGACAAAAGGGGAAACACCATATATTTT. Encoded protein: CASSRSDKRGNTIYF. The chain joins TRBV7-8 to TRBJ1-3, with D hard to call. V lost 5 bases and J lost 4, with 15 bases in between. CDR1 SGHVS and CDR2 FQNEAQ come from the germline V gene. The CDR3 length is 15 residues.

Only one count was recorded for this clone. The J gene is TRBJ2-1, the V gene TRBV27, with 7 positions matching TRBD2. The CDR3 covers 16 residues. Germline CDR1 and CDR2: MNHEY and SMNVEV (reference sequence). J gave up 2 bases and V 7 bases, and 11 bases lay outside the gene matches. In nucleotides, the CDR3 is TGTGCCAGCACCCTCCGAGGGGAGGGCCCCTACAATGAGCAGTTCTTC. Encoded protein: CASTLRGEGPYNEQFF.

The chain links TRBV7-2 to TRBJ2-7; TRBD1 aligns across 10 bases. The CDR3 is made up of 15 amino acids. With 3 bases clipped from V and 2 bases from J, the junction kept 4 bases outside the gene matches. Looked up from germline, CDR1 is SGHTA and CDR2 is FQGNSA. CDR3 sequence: CASSFGGTGAYEQYF. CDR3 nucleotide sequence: TGTGCCAGCAGCTTCGGCGGGACAGGGGCCTACGAGCAGTACTTC. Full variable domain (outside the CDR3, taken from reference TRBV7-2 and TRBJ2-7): GAGVSQSPSNKVTEKGKDVELRCDPISGHTALYWYRQSLGQGLEFLIYFQGNSAPDKSGLPSDRFSAERTGGSVSTLTIQRTQQEDSAVYLCASSFGGTGAYEQYFGPGTRLTVT.

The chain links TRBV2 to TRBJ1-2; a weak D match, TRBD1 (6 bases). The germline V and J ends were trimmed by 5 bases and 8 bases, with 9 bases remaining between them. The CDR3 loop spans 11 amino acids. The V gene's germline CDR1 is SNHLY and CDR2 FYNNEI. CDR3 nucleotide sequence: TGTGCCAGCAGTTACAGGGTCGGCTACACCTTC. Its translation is CASSYRVGYTF.

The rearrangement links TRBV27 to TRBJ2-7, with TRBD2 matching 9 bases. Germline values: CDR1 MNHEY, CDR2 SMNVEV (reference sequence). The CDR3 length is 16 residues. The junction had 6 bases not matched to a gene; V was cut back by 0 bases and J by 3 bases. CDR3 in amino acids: CASSLSTGTSIYEQYF. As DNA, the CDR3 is TGTGCCAGCAGTTTATCTACGGGGACTAGCATCTACGAGCAGTACTTC.